One and the same sample provided the 20 T cell receptor beta chains below, sequenced in a study of graft-versus-host responses after intestinal transplantation. Only in-frame clones appear in the TCRdb table, and some are missing; sequencing was by immunoSEQ multiplex PCR. The data contain fewer than 150,000 clones, about 92% of them seen just once; the ten biggest clones take up over 0.15%. Their recognized antigens are unknown. The source material was unstimulated CD4+ T cells sorted from spleen or lymph node cells, sampled before intestinal transplant. These receptor sequences come from a human donor who received an intestinal transplant.

CDR3 nucleotide sequence: TGCAGCGTTTGGCAGCCTATATTGATCCTGAACACTGAAGCTTTCTTT. Encoded protein: CSVWQPILILNTEAFF. The chain couples TRBV29-1 to TRBJ1-1, with unresolved D. V gave up 5 bases and J gave up 0 bases, with 19 bases separating them. The CDR3 sequence is 16 residues long. Germline-derived CDR1 and CDR2 are SQVTM and ANQGSEA. The complete variable domain, with remaining parts taken from reference TRBV29-1 and TRBJ1-1, reads SAVISQKPSRDICQRGTSLTIQCQVDSQVTMMFWYRQQPGQSLTLIATANQGSEATYESGFVIDKFPISRPNLTFSTLTVSNMSPEDSSIYLCSVWQPILILNTEAFFGQGTRLTVV.

This clone was counted only a few times. The chain combines TRBV5-4 with TRBJ2-1, with D possibly being TRBD1 or TRBD2 (5 bases each). Germline V lookup: CDR1 SGHNT, CDR2 YYREEE (reference sequence). V was shortened by 4 bases and J by 6 bases, with 17 bases between the two germline ends. The CDR3 loop spans 15 amino acids. CDR3 protein: CASSPELSGTNEQFF. Here the CDR3 DNA reads TGTGCCAGCAGCCCGGAGTTATCCGGGACCAATGAGCAGTTCTTC. The complete variable domain, with remaining parts taken from reference TRBV5-4 and TRBJ2-1, reads ETGVTQSPTHLIKTRGQQVTLRCSSQSGHNTVSWYQQALGQGPQFIFQYYREEENGRGNFPPRFSGLQFPNYSSELNVNALELDDSALYLCASSPELSGTNEQFFGPGTRLTVL.

This clone was recorded once. This rearrangement joins TRBV5-1 to TRBJ2-5, with D possibly called TRBD1 or TRBD2 (5 bases each). CDR1 and CDR2 (germline): SGHRS, YFSETQ. V was shortened by 1 base and J by 5 bases, with 12 bases between the two germline ends. This CDR3 spans 14 amino acids. This chain's CDR3 is CASSLRDGEETQYF. The CDR3, as DNA: TGCGCCAGCAGCTTGCGGGACGGCGAGGAGACCCAGTACTTC.

This rearrangement joins TRBV7-2 to TRBJ2-2; D remains unclear. This CDR3 has 12 amino acids. The V gene's germline CDR1 is SGHTA and CDR2 FQGNSA. V was cut by 2 bases and J by 6 bases, with 4 bases left in between. CDR3 bases: TGTGCCAGCAGCTTACGGTCCGGGGAGCTGTTTTTT. Protein: CASSLRSGELFF.

The rearrangement joins TRBV10-2 to TRBJ2-3; TRBD2 aligns across 10 bases. Germline V gene data show CDR1 as WSHSY and CDR2 as SAAADI. V lost 2 bases, J lost 0 bases, and 5 bases stayed unmatched. The CDR3 loop spans 17 amino acids. The CDR3 region has the DNA TGCGCCAGCAGTGAGAATAGCGGGGGGACTAGCACAGATACGCAGTATTTT. Its protein is CASSENSGGTSTDTQYF.

The rearrangement uses TRBV5-6 and TRBJ1-2; no definite D call. Germline CDR1 SGHDT, CDR2 YYEEEE. Trimming stripped 1 base from V and 8 bases from J, with 18 bases between. CDR3 length: 15 amino acids. The CDR3 DNA follows: TGTGCCAGCAGCTTGTATAGGCTGACCTTTCAGGGCTACACCTTC. Translated, it gives CASSLYRLTFQGYTF.

The chain couples TRBV27 to TRBJ1-2, with 10 bases identical to TRBD1. From germline, CDR1 is MNHEY and CDR2 SMNVEV (reference sequence). The CDR3 covers 17 residues. V was clipped by 2 bases and J by 4 bases; unmatched bases: 10. CDR3 DNA: TGTGCCAGCAGTTTAGACCGGACAGGGGGAGATATCTATGGCTACACCTTC. Translating it yields CASSLDRTGGDIYGYTF.

The V call is TRBV7-9, the J call TRBJ2-7; D remains unclear. The ends were cut back, 7 bases at V and 3 bases at J, with 16 bases in the middle. Looked up from germline, CDR1 is SEHNR and CDR2 is FQNEAQ (reference sequence). The CDR3 has 14 amino acids. CDR3: CASNLWGADYEQYF. The CDR3 nucleotides are TGTGCCAGCAACCTTTGGGGTGCGGACTACGAGCAGTACTTC.

The V gene is TRBV9, the J gene TRBJ1-3, with 8 bases matching TRBD1. The V gene end was trimmed by 5 bases and the J gene end by 0 bases; junction bases not matched to a gene: 10. Germline V gene lookup returns CDR1 SGDLS and CDR2 YYNGEE. The CDR3 spans 17 residues. CDR3 amino acids: CASSATTGTGSGNTIYF. As DNA, the CDR3 is TGTGCCAGCAGTGCTACTACCGGGACAGGCTCTGGAAACACCATATATTTT.

This chain connects TRBV4-1 to TRBJ1-2; possibly TRBD1 for D (5 bases). This CDR3 comprises 20 residues. Germline V CDR1 and CDR2: MGHRA, YSYEKL. The V end was cut by 4 bases, the J end by 4 bases, with 31 bases between. CDR3 nucleotides: TGCGCCAGCAGCCCCGATTACTTAGGGGCACAGGACAAATGGTTCTATGGCTACACCTTC. Amino acid sequence: CASSPDYLGAQDKWFYGYTF.

This chain links TRBV4-2 with TRBJ2-7; the D call may be TRBD1 or TRBD2 (6 bases each). Germline CDR1 is LGHNA and CDR2 is YNFKEQ. The germline V and J ends were trimmed by 1 base and 5 bases, with 15 bases remaining between them. CDR3 length: 15 residues. As DNA, the CDR3 is TGTGCCAGCAGCCAAGGGGGGGCAGGGCTCGACGAGCAGTACTTC. It yields the protein CASSQGGAGLDEQYF.

The V and J genes are TRBV30 and TRBJ2-5, with 9 positions matching TRBD1. V dropped 5 bases and J dropped 5; count of bases not matched to a gene: 12. The CDR3 extends over 15 amino acids. Per germline, CDR1 GTSNPN and CDR2 SVGIG (reference sequence). DNA of the CDR3: TGTGCCTGGGAAAGACCGACAGGGGGGAGGGAGACCCAGTACTTC. Its protein is CAWERPTGGRETQYF.

The J gene is TRBJ2-3, the V gene TRBV18, with D perhaps TRBD2 (7 bases). This CDR3 contains 15 residues. V dropped 4 bases and J dropped 3 bases, with 14 bases sitting between them. Germline lookup yields CDR1 KGHSH and CDR2 LQKENI. For the CDR3, the DNA is TGTGCCAGCTCACGGGGGGGCCTATCGACAGATACGCAGTATTTT. Protein: CASSRGGLSTDTQYF.

This chain links TRBV2 with TRBJ2-1; no firm D call. Germline loops: CDR1 SNHLY, CDR2 FYNNEI. The V gene lost 3 bases and the J gene lost 6 bases, with 12 bases spanning the gap. This CDR3 contains 14 residues. CDR3 in DNA: TGTGCCAGCAGTGAGCGGTTTGCCACCAATGAGCAGTTCTTC. Translated: CASSERFATNEQFF.

The chain links TRBV4-1 to TRBJ1-4; D is unresolved. The ends were cut back, 2 bases at V and 3 bases at J, with 25 bases in the middle. Germline CDR1 and CDR2: MGHRA and YSYEKL. There are 20 residues in the CDR3. CDR3 in DNA: TGCGCCAGCAGCCAAAGGGTCCGCAGGTTAACTGTTGCGGCTAATGAAAAACTGTTTTTT. Its translation is CASSQRVRRLTVAANEKLFF.

The V and J genes are TRBV27 and TRBJ1-3; 9 bases are a match to TRBD1. Germline CDR1 reads MNHEY; CDR2 reads SMNVEV (reference sequence). Trimming removed 5 bases from V and 4 bases from J; junction bases left unmatched: 3. The CDR3 spans 14 residues. DNA of the CDR3: TGTGCCAGCAGTCCGGGACAGGGAGGAAACACCATATATTTT. Its protein is CASSPGQGGNTIYF.

This clone is a singleton in its sample. V gene TRBV7-9 combines with J gene TRBJ1-1; TRBD1 is a possible D gene (5 bases). The germline gives CDR1 SEHNR, CDR2 FQNEAQ (reference sequence). V lost 1 base and J 5 bases, leaving 14 bases between the germline ends. This CDR3 region has 15 residues. In DNA, the CDR3 is TGTGCCAGCAGCTTAGTTTGGCAGGGCGGGACTGAAGCTTTCTTT. This sequence encodes CASSLVWQGGTEAFF.

The chain combines TRBV6-1 with TRBJ2-3, with D perhaps TRBD1 (5 bases). The CDR3 runs 14 residues. CDR1 and CDR2 from the germline V gene are MNHNS and SASEGT. The V end was cut by 1 base, the J end by 6 bases, with 11 bases between. The CDR3 here is CASSEVGAGDTQYF. CDR3 in DNA: TGTGCCAGCAGTGAAGTAGGGGCCGGGGATACGCAGTATTTT.

J is TRBJ2-3 and V is TRBV5-1; tentatively, D is TRBD2 (7 bases). Germline CDR1 reads SGHRS; CDR2 reads YFSETQ. Trimming removed 2 bases from V and 2 bases from J, with 12 bases in between. This CDR3 is 15 amino acids long. The CDR3: CASSFGRGHTDTQYF. CDR3 nucleotide sequence: TGCGCCAGCAGCTTCGGGCGGGGGCACACAGATACGCAGTATTTT.

This sequence joins TRBV27 and TRBJ1-6, with TRBD1 identical over 7 bases. This CDR3 region has 14 residues. V trimming: 8 bases; J trimming: 0 bases; junction bases outside the gene matches: 1. The germline gives CDR1 MNHEY, CDR2 SMNVEV (reference sequence). CDR3 DNA: TGTGCCAGCCACAGGGGCTCCTATAATTCACCCCTCCACTTT. Translation gives CASHRGSYNSPLHF.